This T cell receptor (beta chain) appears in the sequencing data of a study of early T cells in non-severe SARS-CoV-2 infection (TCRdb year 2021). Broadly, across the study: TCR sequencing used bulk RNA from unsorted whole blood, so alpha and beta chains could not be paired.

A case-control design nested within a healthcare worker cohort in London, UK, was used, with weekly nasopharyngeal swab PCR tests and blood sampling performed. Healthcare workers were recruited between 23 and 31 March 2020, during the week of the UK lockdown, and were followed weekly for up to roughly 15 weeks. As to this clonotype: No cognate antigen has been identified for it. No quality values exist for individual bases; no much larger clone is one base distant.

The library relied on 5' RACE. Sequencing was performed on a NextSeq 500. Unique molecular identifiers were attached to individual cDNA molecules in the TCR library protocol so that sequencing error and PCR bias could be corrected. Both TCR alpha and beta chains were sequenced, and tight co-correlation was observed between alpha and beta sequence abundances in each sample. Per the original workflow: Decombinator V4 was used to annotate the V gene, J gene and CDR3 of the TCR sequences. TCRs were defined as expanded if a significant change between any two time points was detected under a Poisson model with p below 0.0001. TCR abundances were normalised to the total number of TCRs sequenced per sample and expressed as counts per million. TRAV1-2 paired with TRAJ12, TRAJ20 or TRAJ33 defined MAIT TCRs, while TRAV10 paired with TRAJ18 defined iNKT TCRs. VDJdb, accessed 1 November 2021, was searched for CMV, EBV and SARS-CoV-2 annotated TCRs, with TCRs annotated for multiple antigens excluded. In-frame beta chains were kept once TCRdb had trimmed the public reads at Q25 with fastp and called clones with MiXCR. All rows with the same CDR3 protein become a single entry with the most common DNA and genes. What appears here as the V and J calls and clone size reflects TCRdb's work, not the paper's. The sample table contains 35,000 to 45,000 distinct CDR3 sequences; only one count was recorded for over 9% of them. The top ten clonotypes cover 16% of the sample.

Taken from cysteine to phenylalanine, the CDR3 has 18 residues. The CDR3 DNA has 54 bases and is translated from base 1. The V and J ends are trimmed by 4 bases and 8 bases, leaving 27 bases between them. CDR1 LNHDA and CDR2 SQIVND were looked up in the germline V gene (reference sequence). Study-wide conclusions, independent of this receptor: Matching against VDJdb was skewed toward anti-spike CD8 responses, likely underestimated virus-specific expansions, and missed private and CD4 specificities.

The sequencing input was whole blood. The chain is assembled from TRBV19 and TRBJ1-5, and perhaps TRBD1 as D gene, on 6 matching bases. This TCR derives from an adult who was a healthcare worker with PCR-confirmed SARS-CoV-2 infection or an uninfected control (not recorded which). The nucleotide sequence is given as TGTGCCAGTAGTAACAAAGGGGCGACGCACAGGGAAATGAAGCCCCAGCATTTT. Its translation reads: CASSNKGATHREMKPQHF. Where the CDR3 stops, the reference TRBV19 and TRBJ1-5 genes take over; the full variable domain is DGGITQSPKYLFRKEGQNVTLSCEQNLNHDAMYWYRQDPGQGLRLIYYSQIVNDFQKGDIAEGYSVSREKKESFPLTVTSAQKNPTAFYLCASSNKGATHREMKPQHFGDGTRLSIL.